Following are 17 T cell receptor beta chains from one sample sequenced in a study of control samples from healthy donors and cancer patients. This table comes from immunoSEQ multiplex PCR, and its TCRdb copy is limited to in-frame clones, with some not included. In the table there are 40,000 to 45,000 clones, more than 65% of which are singletons. The material sequenced was formalin-fixed, paraffin-embedded tissue. These receptors all stem from a male donor with melanoma.

The chain combines TRBV19 with TRBJ2-7, with D maybe TRBD1 (6 bases). CDR1 is LNHDA, CDR2 SQIVND, per germline (reference sequence). Trimming left V 6 bases short and J 6 bases short, with 27 bases between. This CDR3 has 17 residues. The CDR3 sequence is CASSPSGTLPYTGEQYF. The CDR3 region has the DNA TGTGCCAGTAGCCCATCCGGGACATTACCTTATACGGGCGAGCAGTACTTC.

V and J are TRBV10-3 and TRBJ1-6; TRBD1 is a possible D gene (6 bases). V lost 5 bases to trimming and J lost 9 bases, with 17 bases between them. CDR1 and CDR2 from the germline V gene are ENHRY and SYGVKD. The CDR3 covers 15 residues. CDR3 bases: TGTGCCATCAGTCTGGGGGGCTCGTCGGGTTCACCCCTCCACTTT. It is translated as CAISLGGSSGSPLHF.

There are a few counts of this clone. The rearrangement links TRBV6-5 to TRBJ2-7; no reliable D call. V was shortened by 6 bases and J by 5 bases, with 17 bases between the two germline ends. The length of the CDR3 is 14 residues. Germline CDR1 reads MNHEY; CDR2 reads SVGAGI. The CDR3, as DNA: TGTGCCAGCAGGTCCTCAGGAACCCCCCACGAGCAGTACTTC. Protein sequence: CASRSSGTPHEQYF.

The chain has TRBV2 and TRBJ1-6; no firm D call. Germline assignment: CDR1 SNHLY and CDR2 FYNNEI. The V and J ends lost 4 bases and 3 bases respectively, with 7 bases between them. The CDR3 runs to 14 residues. CDR3 in DNA: TGTGCCAGCAGTGCCGGAATCTATAATTCACCCCTCCACTTT. This encodes CASSAGIYNSPLHF.

The V call is TRBV9, the J call TRBJ2-1, with TRBD2 matching over 12 bases. V lost 4 bases to trimming and J lost 4 bases; unmatched junction nucleotides: 6. Germline V gene lookup returns CDR1 SGDLS and CDR2 YYNGEE. This CDR3 contains 16 residues. In nucleotides, the CDR3 is TGTGCCAGCAGCCCCGGGACTAGCGGGCATTACAATGAGCAGTTCTTC. Its protein is CASSPGTSGHYNEQFF.

The V call is TRBV28, the J call TRBJ2-5, with 7 nucleotides matching TRBD2. V trimming: 3 bases; J trimming: 5 bases; junction bases outside the gene matches: 3. This CDR3 is 13 amino acids long. CDR1 and CDR2 (germline): MDHEN, SYDVKM. CDR3 in amino acids: CASSLREGETQYF. The CDR3 DNA reads TGTGCCAGCAGTTTGAGGGAGGGGGAGACCCAGTACTTC.

This clone was observed a single time. The CDR3 coding sequence is TGTGCCAGCAGATTCGGTGGGGGCCCACCCCACGCTGAAGCTTTCTTT. This encodes CASRFGGGPPHAEAFF. This chain links TRBV7-9 with TRBJ1-1, with D perhaps matching TRBD1 (6 bases). The CDR3 has 16 amino acids. The germline V gene encodes CDR1 SEHNR and CDR2 FQNEAQ (reference sequence). Trimming left V 6 bases short and J 6 bases short, with 23 bases between. The entire variable domain, with the rest obtained from reference TRBV7-9 and TRBJ1-1, is as follows: DTGVSQNPRHKITKRGQNVTFRCDPISEHNRLYWYRQTLGQGPEFLTYFQNEAQLEKSRLLSDRFSAERPKGSFSTLEIQRTEQGDSAMYLCASRFGGGPPHAEAFFGQGTRLTVV.

This clone was seen at least ten times. The identical CDR3 is also encoded by other nucleotide sequences in the sample. V gene TRBV28 combines with J gene TRBJ1-1; D unresolved. Trimming removed 5 bases at V and 8 bases at J, with 12 bases between. The CDR3 has 12 amino acids. Germline CDR1 and CDR2: MDHEN and SYDVKM. DNA of the CDR3: TGTGCCAGCAGTAGGACCCAACTCGAAGCTTTCTTT. Translating gives CASSRTQLEAFF. The whole variable domain, remainder taken from reference TRBV28 and TRBJ1-1, is DVKVTQSSRYLVKRTGEKVFLECVQDMDHENMFWYRQDPGLGLRLIYFSYDVKMKEKGDIPEGYSVSREKKERFSLILESASTNQTSMYLCASSRTQLEAFFGQGTRLTVV.

The CDR3 region is CASSIRSGSSYNEQFF. The CDR3 DNA sequence: TGTGCCAGTAGTATACGTAGCGGAAGCTCCTACAATGAGCAGTTCTTC. The rearrangement links TRBV19 to TRBJ2-1, with D tentatively TRBD2 (6 bases). The V end lost 2 bases, the J end lost 0 bases, and 11 bases lay between the germline ends. Germline assignment: CDR1 LNHDA and CDR2 SQIVND (reference sequence). The CDR3 sequence is 16 residues long. The variable domain in full, with the rest retrieved from reference TRBV19 and TRBJ2-1, is DGGITQSPKYLFRKEGQNVTLSCEQNLNHDAMYWYRQDPGQGLRLIYYSQIVNDFQKGDIAEGYSVSREKKESFPLTVTSAQKNPTAFYLCASSIRSGSSYNEQFFGPGTRLTVL.

On this clone: At one of its ends the junction is not consistent with the germline gene, which may arise from a read error. The chain employs TRBV7-7 and TRBJ2-2, with D maybe TRBD1 (5 bases). CDR1 SSHAT and CDR2 FNYEAQ come from the germline V gene (reference sequence). The CDR3 has 14 amino acids. CDR3 residues: CASRATANTGELFF. The CDR3 region has the DNA TGTGCTAGCAGGGCGACGGCGAACACCGGGGAGCTGTTTTTT.

Only one count was recorded for this clone. The rearrangement uses TRBV9 and TRBJ2-2; 9 bases are a match to TRBD2. Germline V gene sequence: CDR1 SGDLS, CDR2 YYNGEE. V shed 5 bases, J shed 2 bases, and the junction held 1 base outside the gene matches. This CDR3 spans 14 amino acids. The CDR3 nucleotides read TGTGCCAGCAGGACTAGCGGTAACACCGGGGAGCTGTTTTTT. Residues: CASRTSGNTGELFF.

The chain carries TRBV28 and TRBJ2-5; 7 positions agree with TRBD1. The CDR3 covers 15 residues. Trimming at V came to 5 bases and at J to 7 bases, leaving 13 bases not matched to a gene. From germline, CDR1 is MDHEN and CDR2 SYDVKM. For the CDR3, the DNA is TGTGCCAGCAGTCTCCCGACAGGGCGCCTTGGGACCCAGTACTTC. Amino acids: CASSLPTGRLGTQYF.

This sequence joins TRBV19 and TRBJ1-1; possible D gene TRBD1, 6 bases. Between the trimmed V and J ends, which lost 5 bases and 3 bases, there was a span of 22 bases. The CDR3 runs 17 residues. CDR1 is LNHDA, CDR2 SQIVND, per germline (reference sequence). The CDR3 nucleotides are TGTGCCAGTAGTCCCCCTGTGGCGGGGGCTAAGGACACTGAAGCTTTCTTT. This codes for CASSPPVAGAKDTEAFF.

This clone has just a few counts. The chain is built from TRBV2 and TRBJ2-1; possible D gene TRBD1, 6 bases. Germline assignment: CDR1 SNHLY and CDR2 FYNNEI. The V and J ends lost 1 base and 1 base respectively, with 8 bases between them. The CDR3 contains 15 residues. The CDR3 region is CASSEGTASYNEQFF. CDR3 bases: TGTGCCAGCAGTGAAGGGACAGCTTCCTACAATGAGCAGTTCTTC.

J is TRBJ2-7 and V is TRBV12-3 or TRBV12-4, with TRBD2 as a possible D gene (6 bases). The V gene lost 1 base and the J gene lost 7 bases, with 8 bases spanning the gap. The CDR3 consists of 12 residues. The CDR3 loop reads CASSLGGGEQYF. The DNA for the CDR3 is TGTGCCAGCAGTTTAGGGGGAGGAGAGCAGTACTTC.

V and J are TRBV7-2 and TRBJ1-2; TRBD1 might be the D (6 bases). The CDR3 is 14 residues long. CDR1 SGHTA and CDR2 FQGNSA come from the germline V gene. V shed 7 bases and J shed 0 bases, with 12 bases lying between them. The DNA for the CDR3 is TGTGCCAGCACCCCCCAGGGGTCTAACTATGGCTACACCTTC. It codes for CASTPQGSNYGYTF.

The chain carries TRBV6-1 and TRBJ1-6, with D possibly matching TRBD1 (5 bases). Germline CDR1 and CDR2: MNHNS and SASEGT. This CDR3 is 16 amino acids long. V was clipped by 1 base and J by 9 bases, with 16 bases between them. CDR3 amino acids: CASSEGIGWGSSPLHF. CDR3 DNA: TGTGCCAGCAGTGAAGGGATCGGGTGGGGGAGTTCACCCCTCCACTTT.